These 6 T cell receptor beta chains came from one sample sequenced in a study of T cells after yellow fever vaccination. MiXCR, applied by TCRdb to the 5' RACE reads, yields one record per CDR3 protein. The sample carries under 550,000 distinct CDR3 sequences, 21% recorded once. Here the sequenced sample was PBMCs, taken 21 days after the first yellow fever vaccination. The receptor source for this set is a man aged 18 to 30 who received the YFV17D yellow fever vaccine.

This chain uses TRBV5-1 with TRBJ2-5, with TRBD1 matching over 11 bases. The CDR3 contains 17 residues. In germline, CDR1 is SGHRS, CDR2 YFSETQ. V dropped 3 bases and J dropped 1; count of bases not matched to a gene: 8. CDR3 coding DNA: TGCGCCAGCAGCTGGAGCCCGGGACAGGGGGGCCAAGAGACCCAGTACTTC. It specifies CASSWSPGQGGQETQYF.

This chain uses TRBV16 with TRBJ2-3, with TRBD2 as a possible D gene (6 bases). The length of the CDR3 is 15 residues. V lost 4 bases and J 1 base, leaving 12 bases between the germline ends. CDR1 and CDR2 from the germline V gene are KGHSY and FQNENV. Written as DNA, the CDR3 is TGTGCCAGCAGCCGTCCGGGACTCCGCACAGATACGCAGTATTTT. Its translation is CASSRPGLRTDTQYF.

V and J are TRBV7-2 and TRBJ2-3, with D possibly being TRBD1 (5 bases). Between the trimmed V and J ends, which lost 1 base and 4 bases, there was a span of 15 bases. The CDR3 extends over 16 amino acids. Germline CDR1 and CDR2: SGHTA and FQGNSA. The CDR3 reads CASSLGLGLSPDTQYF. Here the CDR3 DNA reads TGTGCCAGCAGCTTAGGTTTGGGGCTGTCGCCAGATACGCAGTATTTT.

Of note for this clonotype: Given a much more abundant clone one base away, this may be a read error. The chain recombines TRBV7-2 with TRBJ2-3; D unresolved. The germline V gene has CDR1 SGHTA and CDR2 FQGNSA. Trimming took 5 bases from V and 3 from J, leaving 12 bases between them. The length of the CDR3 is 14 residues. CDR3 bases: TGTGCCAGCAGCCCCACGACGTTGACAGATACGCAGTATTTT. As protein: CASSPTTLTDTQYF.

This clonotype appeared a few times. V is TRBV24-1 and J is TRBJ2-7, with 8 bases fitting TRBD1. V lost 4 bases and J lost 1; bases outside the gene matches: 11. The CDR3 has 17 residues. Germline lookup yields CDR1 KGHDR and CDR2 SFDVKD. The CDR3 protein is CATSDPKTGGKSYEQYF. CDR3 coding DNA: TGTGCCACCAGTGACCCTAAAACAGGGGGTAAGTCCTACGAGCAGTACTTC.

This clonotype was found a few times. The rearrangement joins TRBV18 to TRBJ1-2; D unclear. Trimming pared 0 bases from V and 4 bases from J, leaving 9 bases between. The germline V gene encodes CDR1 KGHSH and CDR2 LQKENI. The CDR3 has 14 residues. DNA of the CDR3: TGTGCCAGCTCACCACCGAGCGAACCCTATGGCTACACCTTC. This sequence encodes CASSPPSEPYGYTF.